This T cell receptor beta chain stems from a study of OX40 agonist ivuxolimab in advanced cancers. Sequencing was performed with immunoSEQ multiplex PCR; in TCRdb, only in-frame clones are kept and a portion is missing. The sample has tens of thousands of clones; roughly 85% are singletons. The CDR3 has 17 amino acids. Germline CDR1 PRHDT, CDR2 FYEKMQ (reference sequence). V lost 3 bases and J lost 1; bases outside the gene matches: 7. V usage is TRBV13 and J usage is TRBJ2-5; 11 bases fit TRBD1. The TCR comes from an adult with an advanced solid tumor such as melanoma, head and neck, liver or kidney cancer. This specimen was CD4+ or CD8+ T cells sorted from blood, taken in a trial of the OX40 agonist ivuxolimab. CDR3 bases: TGTGCCAGCAGCTTGGGGTTTGGGACAGGGGGCCAAGAGACCCAGTACTTC. Its translation is CASSLGFGTGGQETQYF. Combining the CDR3 with reference TRBV13 and TRBJ2-5 gives the whole variable domain AAGVIQSPRHLIKEKRETATLKCYPIPRHDTVYWYQQGPGQDPQFLISFYEKMQSDKGSIPDRFSAQQFSDYHSELNMSSLELGDSALYFCASSLGFGTGGQETQYFGPGTRLLVL.